Below, 20 T cell receptor beta chains from the same sample are listed, as sequenced in a study of radiotherapy plus CTLA-4 blockade in lung cancer. Libraries were prepared by immunoSEQ multiplex PCR; TCRdb keeps only in-frame clonotypes and omits some of them. The sample lists roughly 46,000 clones, around 76% occurring once. Sequences were derived from peripheral blood, sampled from a patient treated with radiotherapy plus ipilimumab. These receptors all stem from a human donor with non-small cell lung cancer who had stable disease on radiotherapy plus ipilimumab.

This chain connects TRBV2 to TRBJ1-2; possibly TRBD1 for D (5 bases). The CDR3 has 13 amino acids. Between the trimmed V and J ends, which lost 4 bases and 5 bases, there was a span of 11 bases. Germline CDR1 is SNHLY and CDR2 is FYNNEI. This CDR3 is CASSVSGPYGYTF. CDR3 bases: TGTGCCAGCAGTGTGTCAGGGCCATATGGCTACACCTTC.

The rearrangement joins TRBV6-5 to TRBJ1-3; 10 positions match TRBD1. The CDR3 extends over 15 amino acids. V trimming: 6 bases; J trimming: 4 bases; junction bases outside the gene matches: 6. Germline loops: CDR1 MNHEY, CDR2 SVGAGI. The CDR3 nucleotides are TGTGCCAGCAGACGACAGGGGGCGCAAGGAAACACCATATATTTT. This sequence encodes CASRRQGAQGNTIYF.

The chain combines TRBV7-3 with TRBJ1-6; D is uncertain. V lost 6 bases, J lost 10 bases, and 10 bases lay in between. CDR1 SGHTA and CDR2 FQGTGA come from the germline V gene. The CDR3 length is 12 residues. For the CDR3, the DNA is TGTGCCAGCAGGGCCCCGGACTCACCCCTCCACTTT. It codes for CASRAPDSPLHF. Combining the CDR3 with reference TRBV7-3 and TRBJ1-6 gives the whole variable domain GAGVSQTPSNKVTEKGKYVELRCDPISGHTALYWYRQSLGQGPEFLIYFQGTGAADDSGLPNDRFFAVRPEGSVSTLKIQRTERGDSAVYLCASRAPDSPLHFGNGTRLTVT.

By share, this clone counts as medium-sized. This chain connects TRBV7-2 to TRBJ1-2; 8 bases are shared with TRBD1. Germline values: CDR1 SGHTA, CDR2 FQGNSA. The V segment lost 3 bases and the J segment 3 bases; nucleotides outside the gene matches: 3. This CDR3 is 14 amino acids long. The CDR3 DNA sequence: TGTGCCAGCAGCTTCCTGACAGGGGACTATGGCTACACCTTC. Translation: CASSFLTGDYGYTF.

This clone was picked up a small number of times. The chain joins TRBV19 to TRBJ1-1; tentatively, D is TRBD1 (6 bases). Germline V CDR1 and CDR2: LNHDA, SQIVND (reference sequence). This CDR3 spans 15 amino acids. Trimming removed 5 bases at V and 0 bases at J, with 13 bases between. CDR3 nucleotide sequence: TGTGCCAGTAGTCCCGACAGGAAGATGAACACTGAAGCTTTCTTT. Protein product: CASSPDRKMNTEAFF.

The rearrangement uses TRBV5-6 and TRBJ1-2; no clear D. Germline values: CDR1 SGHDT, CDR2 YYEEEE. Between the trimmed V and J ends, which lost 4 bases and 3 bases, there was a span of 13 bases. The CDR3 length is 14 residues. In nucleotides, the CDR3 is TGTGCCAGCAGCCCCTGGACGGTTCACTATGGCTACACCTTC. It encodes CASSPWTVHYGYTF.

This chain connects TRBV6-1 to TRBJ2-7, with 8 bases identical to TRBD1. Germline V gene lookup returns CDR1 MNHNS and CDR2 SASEGT. Losses at the gene ends were 7 bases for V and 5 bases for J; bases not matched to a gene: 7. The CDR3 sequence is 13 residues long. CDR3 DNA: TGTGCCAGCAACTCCGGACAGGGAAACGAGCAGTACTTC. This gives the protein CASNSGQGNEQYF.

The rearrangement joins TRBV2 to TRBJ1-4; 8 positions match TRBD1. Germline V gene sequence: CDR1 SNHLY, CDR2 FYNNEI. J gave up 7 bases and V 7 bases, and 8 bases lay outside the gene matches. The CDR3 length is 14 residues. DNA for the CDR3: TGTGCCAGCACCGAACAGGGGGGTAGTGAAAAACTGTTTTTT. This translates into CASTEQGGSEKLFF.

This clone was counted only a few times. The chain is built from TRBV5-6 and TRBJ2-2; possibly TRBD2 for D (5 bases). The V gene lost 2 bases and the J gene lost 4 bases, with 18 bases spanning the gap. The CDR3 runs 17 residues. CDR1 and CDR2 from the germline V gene are SGHDT and YYEEEE. CDR3 nucleotides: TGTGCCAGCAGCTTCCCCTCAGGTGGGGAGAGCACCGGGGAGCTGTTTTTT. Translating gives CASSFPSGGESTGELFF.

The chain links TRBV19 to TRBJ2-2; TRBD2 might be the D (6 bases). This CDR3 spans 14 amino acids. Germline V gives CDR1 LNHDA, CDR2 SQIVND (reference sequence). Deletions cut 5 bases from V and 6 bases from J, with 13 bases between. The CDR3 nucleotides are TGTGCCAGTAGTTTAGCGGTTGGGGCCGGGGAGCTGTTTTTT. Its protein product is CASSLAVGAGELFF.

This chain uses TRBV27 with TRBJ1-6; the D is unclear. From germline, CDR1 is MNHEY and CDR2 SMNVEV (reference sequence). The CDR3 is 13 residues long. The V end lost 3 bases, the J end lost 9 bases, and 9 bases lay between the germline ends. In DNA form, the CDR3 reads TGTGCCAGCAGTTTGCCGGGGAGTTCACCCCTCCACTTT. Translated: CASSLPGSSPLHF.

The chain carries TRBV6-1 and TRBJ1-6; perhaps TRBD1 as D (5 bases). V lost 6 bases and J 7 bases, leaving 13 bases between the germline ends. CDR3 length equals 14 residues. The germline V gene encodes CDR1 MNHNS and CDR2 SASEGT. The CDR3 coding sequence is TGTGCCAGCAGCGACAGCCCTACCAATTCACCCCTCCACTTT. Its protein is CASSDSPTNSPLHF.

V and J are TRBV2 and TRBJ2-2; D may correspond to TRBD1 or TRBD2 (5 bases each). This CDR3 is built from 18 residues. Between the trimmed V and J ends, which lost 2 bases and 1 base, there was a span of 17 bases. Germline loops: CDR1 SNHLY, CDR2 FYNNEI. CDR3 protein: CASSELSGRGLNTGELFF. CDR3 nucleotides: TGTGCCAGCAGTGAACTTTCAGGGCGAGGGTTGAACACCGGGGAGCTGTTTTTT. Supplemented by reference TRBV2 and TRBJ2-2, the full variable domain reads EPEVTQTPSHQVTQMGQEVILRCVPISNHLYFYWYRQILGQKVEFLVSFYNNEISEKSEIFDDQFSVERPDGSNFTLKIRSTKLEDSAMYFCASSELSGRGLNTGELFFGEGSRLTVL.

The chain uses TRBV10-1 and TRBJ1-3, with D unclear. The V gene's germline CDR1 is WNHNN and CDR2 SYGVQD (reference sequence). This CDR3 has 18 amino acids. The V and J ends lost 3 bases and 0 bases respectively, with 18 bases between them. The CDR3 bases are TGCGCCAGCAGTGAATTTCTTCCCGGGCTCCGCTCTGGAAACACCATATATTTT. Amino acid sequence: CASSEFLPGLRSGNTIYF.

This clone was picked up one time. This chain uses TRBV6-5 with TRBJ1-6, with D perhaps matching TRBD1 (5 bases). The CDR3 runs 15 residues. Deletions cut 8 bases from V and 0 bases from J, with 11 bases between. The germline CDR1 and CDR2 sequences are MNHEY and SVGAGI. CDR3 protein: CASFRASSYNSPLHF. The CDR3 DNA reads TGTGCCAGCTTCAGGGCCAGCTCCTATAATTCACCCCTCCACTTT.

The chain links TRBV30 to TRBJ2-7; 8 positions match TRBD2. The CDR3 totals 13 residues. From germline, CDR1 is GTSNPN and CDR2 SVGIG (reference sequence). J gave up 5 bases and V 2 bases, and 5 bases lay outside the gene matches. CDR3 sequence: CAWSQLRGDEQYF. CDR3 bases: TGTGCCTGGAGTCAGTTGCGGGGGGACGAGCAGTACTTC.

V gene TRBV21-1 combines with J gene TRBJ2-5; the listed D gene, TRBD2, was not tested against the DNA. TRBV21-1 is a listed pseudogene. This CDR3 region has 17 residues. Here the CDR3 reads CASSKEVLEAGRETQYF. In DNA, the CDR3 is TGTGCCAGCAGCAAAGAGGTGTTGGAGGCAGGTCGGGAGACCCAGTACTTC.

V is TRBV10-3 and J is TRBJ1-2; TRBD1 matches at 7 bases. The V gene's germline CDR1 is ENHRY and CDR2 SYGVKD. This CDR3 is 15 amino acids long. V lost 0 bases, J lost 8 bases, and 9 bases stayed unmatched. As DNA, the CDR3 is TGTGCCATCAGTGAGTCCTACAGGGGAGTGAGGGGCTACACCTTC. Protein sequence: CAISESYRGVRGYTF.

V usage is TRBV9 and J usage is TRBJ2-1, with D possibly TRBD1 on 7 matching bases. Germline V gene lookup returns CDR1 SGDLS and CDR2 YYNGEE. The V and J ends lost 0 bases and 0 bases respectively, with 10 bases between them. The length of the CDR3 is 16 residues. This CDR3 is CASSVGGTASYNEQFF. Written as DNA, the CDR3 is TGTGCCAGCAGCGTAGGCGGGACAGCCTCCTACAATGAGCAGTTCTTC.

The CDR3 spells CASSITDTQYF. The CDR3 DNA is TGTGCCAGCAGCATCACAGATACGCAGTATTTT. This chain links TRBV5-6 with TRBJ2-3, with D unresolved. The CDR3 is 11 residues long. The V end was cut by 4 bases, the J end by 2 bases, with 2 bases between. The V gene's germline CDR1 is SGHDT and CDR2 YYEEEE.